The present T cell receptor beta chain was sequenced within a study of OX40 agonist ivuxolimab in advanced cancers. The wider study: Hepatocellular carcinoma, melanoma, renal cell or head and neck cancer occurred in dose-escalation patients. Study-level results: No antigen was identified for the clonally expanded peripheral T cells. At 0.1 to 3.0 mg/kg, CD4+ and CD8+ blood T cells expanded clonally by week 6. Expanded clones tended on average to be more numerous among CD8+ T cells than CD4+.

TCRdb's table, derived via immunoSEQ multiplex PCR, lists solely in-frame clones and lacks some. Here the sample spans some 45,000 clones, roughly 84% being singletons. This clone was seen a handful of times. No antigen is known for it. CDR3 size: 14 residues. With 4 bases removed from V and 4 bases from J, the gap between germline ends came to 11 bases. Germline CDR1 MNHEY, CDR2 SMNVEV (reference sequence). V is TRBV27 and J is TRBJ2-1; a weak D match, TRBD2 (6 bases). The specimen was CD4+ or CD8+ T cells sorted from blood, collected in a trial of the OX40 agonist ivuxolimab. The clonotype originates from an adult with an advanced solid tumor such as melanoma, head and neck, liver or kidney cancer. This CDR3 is CASSSVGGYNEQFF. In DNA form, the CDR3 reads TGTGCCAGCAGTTCGGTGGGGGGATACAATGAGCAGTTCTTC.